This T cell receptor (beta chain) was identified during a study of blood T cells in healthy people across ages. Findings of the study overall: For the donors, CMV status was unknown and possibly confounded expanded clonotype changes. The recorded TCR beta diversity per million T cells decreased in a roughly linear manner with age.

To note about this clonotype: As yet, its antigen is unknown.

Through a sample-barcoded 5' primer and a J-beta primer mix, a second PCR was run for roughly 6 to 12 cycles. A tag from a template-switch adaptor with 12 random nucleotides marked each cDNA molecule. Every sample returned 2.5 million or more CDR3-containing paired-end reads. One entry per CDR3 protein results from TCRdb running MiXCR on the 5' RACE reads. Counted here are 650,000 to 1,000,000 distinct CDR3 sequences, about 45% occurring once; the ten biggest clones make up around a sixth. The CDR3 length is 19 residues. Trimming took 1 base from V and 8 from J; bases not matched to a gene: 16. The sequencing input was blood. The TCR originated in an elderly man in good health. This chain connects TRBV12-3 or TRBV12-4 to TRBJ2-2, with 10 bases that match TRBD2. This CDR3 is CASSLGLAGADTSTGELFF. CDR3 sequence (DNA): TGTGCCAGCAGTTTAGGGCTAGCGGGAGCTGATACTTCGACTGGGGAGCTGTTTTTT.